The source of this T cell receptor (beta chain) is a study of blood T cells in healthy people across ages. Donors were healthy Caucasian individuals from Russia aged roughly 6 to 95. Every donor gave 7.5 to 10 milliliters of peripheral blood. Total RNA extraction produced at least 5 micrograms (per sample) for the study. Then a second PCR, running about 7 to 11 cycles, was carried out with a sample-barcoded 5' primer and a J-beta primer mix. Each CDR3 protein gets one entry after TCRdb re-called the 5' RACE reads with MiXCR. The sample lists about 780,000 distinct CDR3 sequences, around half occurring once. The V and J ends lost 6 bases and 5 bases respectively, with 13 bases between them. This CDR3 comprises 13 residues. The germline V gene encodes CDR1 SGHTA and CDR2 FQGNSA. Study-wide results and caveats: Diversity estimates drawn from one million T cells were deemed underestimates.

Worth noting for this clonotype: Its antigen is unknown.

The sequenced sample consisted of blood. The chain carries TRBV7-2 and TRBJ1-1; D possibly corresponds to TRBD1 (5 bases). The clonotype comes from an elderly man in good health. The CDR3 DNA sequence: TGTGCCAGCAGGCTAATACGGGGGACTGAAGCTTTCTTT. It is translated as CASRLIRGTEAFF.